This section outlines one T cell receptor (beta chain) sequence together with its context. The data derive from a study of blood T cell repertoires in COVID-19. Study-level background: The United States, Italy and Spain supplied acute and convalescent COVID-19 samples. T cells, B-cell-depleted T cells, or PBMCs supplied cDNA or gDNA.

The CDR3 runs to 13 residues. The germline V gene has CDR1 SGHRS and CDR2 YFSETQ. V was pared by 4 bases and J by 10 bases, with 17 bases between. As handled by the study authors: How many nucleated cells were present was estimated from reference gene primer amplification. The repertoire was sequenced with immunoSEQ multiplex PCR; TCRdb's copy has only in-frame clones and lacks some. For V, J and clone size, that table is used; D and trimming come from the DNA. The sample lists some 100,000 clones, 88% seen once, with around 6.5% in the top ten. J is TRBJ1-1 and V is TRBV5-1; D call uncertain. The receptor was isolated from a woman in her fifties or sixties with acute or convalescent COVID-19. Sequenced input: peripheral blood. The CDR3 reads CASSPGSGERAFF. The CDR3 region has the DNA TGCGCCAGCAGCCCCGGGTCCGGGGAAAGAGCTTTCTTT.